This TCR beta chain was captured in a study of vaccination and CD4 T cells after COVID-19 (dated by TCRdb to 2021 to 2024). General notes on the study: Convalescent patients had a positive SARS-CoV-2 result on nasal swab PCR, and of these patients, about ten had mild disease and one had severe disease. The spike-specific CD4+ TCR repertoire was compared before and after mRNA vaccination in over nine COVID-19 convalescent patients and several infection-naive healthy vaccine recipients. Two doses of either the Pfizer-BioNTech BNT162b2 vaccine (n=8) or the Moderna mRNA-1273 vaccine (n=2) were administered to participants. Post-vaccine blood samples were taken a median of around 77 days after the second vaccine dose, with a range of roughly 14 to 250 days. The convalescent cohort included six males and four females, with two Hispanic individuals, seven Caucasians, two Asians and one multiracial person. Post-COVID blood samples were collected from convalescent patients a median of approximately 100 days after diagnosis, with a range of about 30 to 161 days. General findings and caveats noted by the study authors: The number of convalescent patients in the study was relatively small, and the study did not examine early timepoints following natural infection. Of the vaccine-specific clones in convalescent patients, 304 of 307, or nearly all, reacted only to SARS-CoV-2 spike and did not cross-react with common cold coronaviruses. An increase in the median number of SARS-CoV-2-reactive clonotypes from approximately 23 after infection to roughly 36 after vaccination was observed, but the change was not found to be significant. In convalescent patients, a median 86.3% of post-vaccine SARS-CoV-2-reactive clones were detected only after vaccination, suggesting vaccine-specific priming.

Libraries were prepared through PCR. TCRdb shows the sequencer as Illumina iSeq 100. As for the original processing: Non-productive sequences were removed, and CDR3s not starting with C, not ending with F or W, or shorter than 7 amino acids were discarded. CDR3 homology was assessed with Levenshtein distances (stringdist) and unrooted phylogenetic trees (ape) in R version 3.6.1. Using fastp trimming at Q25 and MiXCR clonotype assembly, TCRdb reanalyzed the public sequencing data and kept in-frame beta chains. Every entry covers one CDR3 protein and lists the most common genes and DNA from its rows. The V and J calls, along with clone size, are taken from TCRdb and not from the paper's own processing. The sample includes around 20,000 distinct CDR3 sequences, with roughly 62% observed a single time. The top ten clonotypes cover 1.1% of the sample. Comment on this clonotype: Its cognate antigen has yet to be identified. Base qualities were left out, and no much larger clone turns up one base away.

The convalescent patients' positive SARS-CoV-2 PCR tests were from March to December 2020, which was before the Alpha, Beta and Delta variants emerged in the United States. Ficoll-Paque Plus gradient centrifugation was used to isolate PBMCs from whole blood, and the isolated PBMCs were then either used fresh or cryopreserved at -140C. V loses 2 bases of germline sequence and J loses 5 bases, and the interval between the two ends is 12 bases. CDR1 and CDR2, per the germline V gene (reference sequence), are DFQATT and SNEGSKA. The CDR3 numbers 13 residues from cysteine through phenylalanine. Here the CDR3 DNA is all that survives: 39 bases in frame from base 1.

The chain uses TRBV20-1 and TRBJ1-1; the D gene is unclear. The sequence was obtained from a human donor who had recovered from COVID-19. Sample: CD4+ T cells from blood, taken after SARS-CoV-2 vaccination. The sequence in DNA is TGCAGTGCTAGAAACGATTTGGGGACTGAAGCTTTCTTT. This yields the protein CSARNDLGTEAFF.